The 15 T cell receptor beta chains given below trace back to one sample, sequenced in a study of read filtering for tumor transcriptome and immune sequencing. The library was built from roughly 400 ng RNA with molecular barcoded adaptors for alpha/delta and beta/gamma chains. TCRdb recomputed calls from the reads with MiXCR, one row per CDR3 protein. The table has some 24,000 distinct CDR3 sequences, around a fifth seen once. Sample: a population of CD138-negative cells sorted from bone marrow. All receptors come from a donor aged 40 or older with multiple myeloma.

This clonotype has a handful of counts. One junction end disagrees with the germline gene, perhaps due to a read error. This sequence joins TRBV12-5 and TRBJ2-3; 8 bases map to TRBD2. Germline CDR1 reads LGHNT; CDR2 reads FRNRAP. The CDR3 is 21 amino acids. CDR3 nucleotides: TGTGCTAGTGGTTCGGACCTAGCGGGTGCTCGCTTGCTCACTAGCACAGATACGCAGTACTTT. The encoded protein is CASGSDLAGARLLTSTDTQYF.

For this clonotype: This may come from a read error, since a much larger clone is one base off. J is TRBJ2-5 and V is TRBV18; a weak D match, TRBD2 (6 bases). Trimming removed 1 base from V and 4 bases from J, with 10 bases in between. This CDR3 contains 14 residues. Germline lookup yields CDR1 KGHSH and CDR2 LQKENI. CDR3: CASSPLYGGETQYF. In DNA form, the CDR3 reads TGTGCCAGCTCACCACTATACGGGGGAGAGACCCAGTACTTC.

This clonotype came up many times. The chain has TRBV29-1 and TRBJ1-2, with no clear D. Germline CDR1 reads SQVTM; CDR2 reads ANQGSEA. V shed 1 base and J shed 0 bases, with 6 bases lying between them. CDR3 length: 13 residues. DNA for the CDR3: TGCAGCGTTGAAGCCAGAGCTAACTATGGCTACACCTTC. The encoded protein is CSVEARANYGYTF. The variable domain in full, with the rest retrieved from reference TRBV29-1 and TRBJ1-2, is SAVISQKPSRDICQRGTSLTIQCQVDSQVTMMFWYRQQPGQSLTLIATANQGSEATYESGFVIDKFPISRPNLTFSTLTVSNMSPEDSSIYLCSVEARANYGYTFGSGTRLTVV.

As to this clonotype: One base away lies a much larger clone, so this may be a sequencing read error. The CDR3 ends on some other residue instead of the conserved phenylalanine or tryptophan, so this is likely a read error. The V gene is TRBV19, the J gene TRBJ1-2, with D tentatively TRBD1 (5 bases). This CDR3 has 12 amino acids. V was trimmed by 11 bases and J by 8 bases, leaving 18 bases between them. Looked up from germline, CDR1 is LNHDA and CDR2 is SQIVND (reference sequence). The CDR3 DNA reads as TGTGCCTCCTCCCCCCCAGGGCCCGGCTACACCTCC. Protein: CASSPPGPGYTS.

Remarks on this clonotype: Germline and junction disagree at one end, which may indicate a read error. The V call is TRBV7-8, the J call TRBJ1-1, with D possibly TRBD1 on 6 matching bases. CDR3 length: 14 amino acids. CDR1 and CDR2 (germline): SGHVS, FQNEAQ. CDR3 DNA sequence: TGTACCAGCAGCTTTAACAGGGTTAACGCTGAAGCTTTCTTT. It specifies CTSSFNRVNAEAFF.

This clonotype appeared many times. The chain combines TRBV29-1 with TRBJ2-5; D unresolved. Trimming shortened V by 1 base and J by 5 bases, and 8 bases separated the two germline ends. From germline, CDR1 is SQVTM and CDR2 ANQGSEA. The CDR3 loop spans 12 amino acids. This CDR3 is CSVEGWIETQYF. DNA for the CDR3: TGCAGCGTTGAAGGTTGGATCGAGACCCAGTACTTC. Drawing the rest from reference TRBV29-1 and TRBJ2-5, the complete variable domain is SAVISQKPSRDICQRGTSLTIQCQVDSQVTMMFWYRQQPGQSLTLIATANQGSEATYESGFVIDKFPISRPNLTFSTLTVSNMSPEDSSIYLCSVEGWIETQYFGPGTRLLVL.

This clonotype occurred many times. V gene TRBV27 combines with J gene TRBJ1-1, with 7 bases fitting TRBD1. The CDR3 has 15 amino acids. Trimming took 4 bases from V and 1 from J; bases not matched to a gene: 6. The germline V gene encodes CDR1 MNHEY and CDR2 SMNVEV (reference sequence). CDR3 nucleotide sequence: TGTGCCAGCAGTTCCGCCGGGACAGCGAACACTGAAGCTTTCTTT. Translation: CASSSAGTANTEAFF.

This clonotype was counted many times. The genes are TRBV11-2 and TRBJ2-1; 10 positions match TRBD2. The V gene's germline CDR1 is SGHAT and CDR2 FQNNGV. Trimming cost V 4 bases and J 9 bases; bases outside gene matches: 6. The CDR3 contains 14 residues. In DNA form, the CDR3 reads TGTGCCAGCAGCTCTATAGCGGGGGGTGTTGAGCAGTTCTTC. Its protein product is CASSSIAGGVEQFF. The complete variable domain, with remaining parts taken from reference TRBV11-2 and TRBJ2-1, reads EAGVAQSPRYKIIEKRQSVAFWCNPISGHATLYWYQQILGQGPKLLIQFQNNGVVDDSQLPKDRFSAERLKGVDSTLKIQPAKLEDSAVYLCASSSIAGGVEQFFGPGTRLTVL.

V is TRBV4-1 and J is TRBJ1-2, with D possibly matching TRBD1 (5 bases). V was shortened by 2 bases and J by 4 bases, with 8 bases between the two germline ends. The CDR3 length is 13 residues. Per the germline V gene, CDR1 is MGHRA and CDR2 is YSYEKL. In DNA form, the CDR3 reads TGCGCCAGCAGCCAAAGGGGCGGCTATGGCTACACCTTC. It codes for CASSQRGGYGYTF.

This clonotype was picked up many times. The chain is built from TRBV11-2 and TRBJ2-5; D ambiguous. Germline V gene lookup returns CDR1 SGHAT and CDR2 FQNNGV. Trimming pared 1 base from V and 7 bases from J, leaving 10 bases between. The CDR3 totals 13 residues. The CDR3 protein is CASSLVGRGTQYF. The CDR3 bases are TGTGCCAGCAGCTTAGTCGGCAGAGGGACCCAGTACTTC. The variable domain in full, completed from reference TRBV11-2 and TRBJ2-5, reads EAGVAQSPRYKIIEKRQSVAFWCNPISGHATLYWYQQILGQGPKLLIQFQNNGVVDDSQLPKDRFSAERLKGVDSTLKIQPAKLEDSAVYLCASSLVGRGTQYFGPGTRLLVL.

The chain recombines TRBV5-1 with TRBJ1-1; D is possibly TRBD1 (6 bases). Germline V lookup: CDR1 SGHRS, CDR2 YFSETQ. V was pared by 0 bases and J by 4 bases, with 13 bases between. The CDR3 is made up of 15 amino acids. The CDR3 sequence is CASSLVRGGFTEAFF. The CDR3 region has the DNA TGCGCCAGCAGCTTGGTTAGAGGGGGATTCACTGAAGCTTTCTTT.

In this sample, this clonotype turned up many times. V gene TRBV7-2 combines with J gene TRBJ2-7, with D hard to call. Trimming pared 0 bases from V and 4 bases from J, leaving 7 bases between. Germline V gene lookup returns CDR1 SGHTA and CDR2 FQGNSA. The CDR3 spans 13 residues. The CDR3 is CASSLAAAYEQYF. The CDR3 DNA follows: TGTGCCAGCAGCTTAGCCGCTGCTTACGAGCAGTACTTC.

To note about this clonotype: Just one base apart from a much larger clone, this may be a read error. Given the absence of the conserved phenylalanine or tryptophan at the CDR3 end, a read error is likely. In DNA form, the CDR3 reads TGTGCCAGCAGCGTCGGGCAAGACACTGAAGCTTTCATT. Translation gives CASSVGQDTEAFI. The chain couples TRBV9 to TRBJ1-1; D uncertain. V was clipped by 2 bases and J by 3 bases, with 8 bases between them. This CDR3 comprises 13 residues. Looked up from germline, CDR1 is SGDLS and CDR2 is YYNGEE.

This chain links TRBV7-6 with TRBJ1-2; no reliable D call. The germline V gene has CDR1 SGHVS and CDR2 FNYEAQ. Trimming took 3 bases from V and 2 from J, leaving 7 bases between them. The CDR3 covers 13 residues. The chain's CDR3 is CASSLERNYGYTF. For the CDR3, the DNA is TGTGCCAGCAGCTTGGAAAGAAACTATGGCTACACCTTC.

There are many counts of this clonotype. The chain uses TRBV10-3 and TRBJ1-5; 7 bases match TRBD1. CDR1 is ENHRY and CDR2 is SYGVKD in the germline V gene. This CDR3 has 16 residues. The junction had 9 bases not matched to a gene; V was cut back by 0 bases and J by 7 bases. The CDR3 nucleotides read TGTGCCATCAGTGAGTCGAACAGGGGAGATGGGCAGCCCCAGCATTTT. Its translation: CAISESNRGDGQPQHF.